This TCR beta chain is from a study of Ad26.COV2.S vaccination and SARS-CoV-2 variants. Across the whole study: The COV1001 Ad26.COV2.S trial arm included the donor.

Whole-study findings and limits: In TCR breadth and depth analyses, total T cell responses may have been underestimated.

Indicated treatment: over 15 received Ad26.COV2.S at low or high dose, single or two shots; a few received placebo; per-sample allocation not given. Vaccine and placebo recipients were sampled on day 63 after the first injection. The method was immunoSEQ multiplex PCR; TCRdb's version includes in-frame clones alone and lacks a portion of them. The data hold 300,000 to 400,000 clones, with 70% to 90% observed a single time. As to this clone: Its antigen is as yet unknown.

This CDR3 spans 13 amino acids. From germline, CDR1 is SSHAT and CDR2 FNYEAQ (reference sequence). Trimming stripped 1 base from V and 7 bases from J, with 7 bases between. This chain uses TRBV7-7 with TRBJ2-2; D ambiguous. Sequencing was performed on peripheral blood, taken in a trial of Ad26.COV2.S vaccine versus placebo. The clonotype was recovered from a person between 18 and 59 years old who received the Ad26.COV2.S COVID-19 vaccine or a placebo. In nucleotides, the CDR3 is TGTGCCAGCAGCTTAGGGAGTATCGGGGAGCTGTTTTTT. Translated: CASSLGSIGELFF.